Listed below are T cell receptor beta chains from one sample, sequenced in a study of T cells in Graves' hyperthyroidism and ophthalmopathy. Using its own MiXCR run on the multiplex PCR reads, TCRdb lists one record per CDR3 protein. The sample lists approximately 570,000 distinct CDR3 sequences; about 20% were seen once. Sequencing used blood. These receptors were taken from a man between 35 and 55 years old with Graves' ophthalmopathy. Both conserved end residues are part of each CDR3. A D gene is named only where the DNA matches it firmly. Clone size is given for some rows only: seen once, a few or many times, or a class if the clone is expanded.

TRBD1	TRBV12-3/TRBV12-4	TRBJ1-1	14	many	CASIPDRTNTEAFF	TGTGCCAGCATCCCGGACAGGACCAACACTGAAGCTTTCTTT
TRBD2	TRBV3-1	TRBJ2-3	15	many	CASSPLAGGTDTQYF	TGTGCCAGCAGCCCCCTAGCGGGGGGCACAGATACGCAGTATTTT
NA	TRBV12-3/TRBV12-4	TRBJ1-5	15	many	CASSLMGDSNQPQHF	TGTGCCAGCAGTTTGATGGGGGACAGCAATCAGCCCCAGCATTTT
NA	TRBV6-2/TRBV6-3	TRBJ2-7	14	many	CASSSRRDGYEQYF	TGTGCCAGCAGTTCGCGCCGGGACGGCTACGAGCAGTACTTC
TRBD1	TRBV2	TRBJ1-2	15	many	CASSDGDRGRRGYTF	TGTGCCAGCAGTGATGGCGACAGGGGACGTCGAGGCTACACCTTC
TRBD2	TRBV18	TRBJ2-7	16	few	CASSSGTSGNSHEQYF	TGTGCCAGCTCATCCGGGACTAGCGGTAATTCTCACGAGCAGTACTTC
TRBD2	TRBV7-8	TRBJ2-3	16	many	CASSLRLAGYTDTQYF	TGTGCCAGCAGCTTAAGACTAGCGGGATACACAGATACGCAGTATTTT
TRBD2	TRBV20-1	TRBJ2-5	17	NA	CSASSPSGGQKHETQYF	TGCAGTGCTAGTTCTCCTAGCGGGGGACAAAAACATGAGACCCAGTACTTC
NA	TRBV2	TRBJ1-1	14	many	CASSEVGSNTEAFF	TGTGCCAGCAGTGAAGTTGGGAGTAACACTGAAGCTTTCTTT
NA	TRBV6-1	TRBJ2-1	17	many	CASSERPALSSYNEQFF	TGTGCCAGCAGTGAAAGGCCAGCTCTATCCTCCTACAATGAGCAGTTCTTC
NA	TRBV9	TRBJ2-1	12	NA	CASSVGGFEQFF	TGTGCCAGCAGCGTAGGGGGGTTTGAGCAGTTCTTC
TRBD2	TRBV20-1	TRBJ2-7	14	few	CSARGGGLSYEQYF	TGCAGTGCTAGAGGCGGGGGGCTGTCCTACGAGCAGTACTTC
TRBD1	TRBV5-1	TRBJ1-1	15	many	CASSPGQGGNTEAFF	TGCGCCAGCAGCCCGGGACAGGGAGGGAACACTGAAGCTTTCTTT
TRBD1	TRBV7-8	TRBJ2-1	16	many	CASSFAGTGLYNEQFF	TGTGCCAGCAGCTTCGCCGGGACAGGACTTTACAATGAGCAGTTCTTC
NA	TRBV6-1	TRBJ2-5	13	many	CASSSPGFETQYF	TGTGCCAGCAGTTCCCCCGGGTTTGAGACCCAGTACTTC
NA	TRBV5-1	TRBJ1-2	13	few	CASGPSTEPGYTF	TGCGCCAGCGGCCCCTCGACTGAACCTGGCTACACCTTC
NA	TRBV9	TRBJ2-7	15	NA	CASSVGRGENYEQYF	TGTGCCAGCAGCGTAGGTCGAGGGGAAAACTACGAGCAGTACTTC
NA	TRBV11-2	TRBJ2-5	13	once	CASSLPDPETQYF	TGTGCCAGCAGCCTACCGGACCCAGAGACCCAGTACTTC
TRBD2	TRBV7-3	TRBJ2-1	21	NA	CASSFLDDGTSGRMSNNEQFF	TGTGCCAGCAGCTTTCTAGACGACGGGACTAGCGGGAGGATGAGCAACAATGAGCAGTTCTTC
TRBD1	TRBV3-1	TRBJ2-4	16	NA	CASSQTDRRSKNIQYF	TGTGCCAGCAGCCAAACGGACAGGCGAAGCAAAAACATTCAGTACTTC
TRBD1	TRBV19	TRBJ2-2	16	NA	CASRTQGALDTGELFF	TGTGCCAGTAGGACACAGGGGGCGTTGGACACCGGGGAGCTGTTTTTT
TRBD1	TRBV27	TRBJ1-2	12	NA	CASGTGGDGYTF	TGTGCCAGCGGTACAGGGGGCGATGGCTACACCTTC
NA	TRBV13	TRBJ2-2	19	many	CASSLGHGRTPRGGGELFF	TGTGCCAGCAGCTTAGGCCATGGGCGGACCCCCCGAGGTGGCGGGGAGCTGTTTTTT
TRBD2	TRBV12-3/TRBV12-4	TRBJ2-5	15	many	CASSRAGAPGETQYF	TGTGCCAGCAGTCGAGCGGGGGCGCCGGGGGAGACCCAGTACTTC
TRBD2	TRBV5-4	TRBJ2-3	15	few	CASSFRRGAADTQYF	TGTGCCAGCAGCTTCAGGCGGGGGGCAGCAGATACGCAGTATTTT
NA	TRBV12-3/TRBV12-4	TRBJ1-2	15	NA	CDSSLASRQSYGYTF	TGTGACAGCAGTTTAGCGTCTCGGCAGAGCTATGGCTACACCTTC
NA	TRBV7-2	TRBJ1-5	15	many	CASSLSNSGNQPQHF	TGTGCCAGCAGCTTAAGTAACTCTGGCAATCAGCCCCAGCATTTT
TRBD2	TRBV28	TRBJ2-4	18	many	CASRSLTSGSIAKNIQYF	TGTGCCAGCAGGTCCCTGACTAGCGGGAGTATAGCCAAAAACATTCAGTACTTC
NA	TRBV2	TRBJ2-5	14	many	CASSPRGSVGTQYF	TGTGCCAGCAGTCCCCGGGGTAGCGTGGGGACCCAGTACTTC
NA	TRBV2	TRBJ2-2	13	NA	CASSRTTTGELFF	TGTGCCAGCAGCAGGACAACCACCGGGGAGCTGTTTTTT
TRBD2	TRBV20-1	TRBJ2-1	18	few	CSARPISGTSGVGGEQFF	TGCAGTGCTAGACCAATTTCGGGGACTAGCGGGGTTGGGGGTGAGCAGTTCTTC
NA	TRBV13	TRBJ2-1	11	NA	CASSNRPEQFF	TGTGCCAGCAGCAACCGACCTGAGCAGTTCTTC
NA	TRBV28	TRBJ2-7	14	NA	CASSTFTPLGEQYF	TGTGCCAGCAGCACCTTCACCCCCTTGGGAGAGCAGTACTTC
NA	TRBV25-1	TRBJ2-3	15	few	CASSEASAGTDTQYF	TGTGCCAGCAGTGAAGCCTCGGCGGGGACAGATACGCAGTATTTT
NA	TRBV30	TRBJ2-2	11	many	CAGGQGGELFF	TGTGCCGGGGGGCAGGGCGGGGAGCTGTTTTTT
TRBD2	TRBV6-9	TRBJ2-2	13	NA	CASSWGGTGELFF	TGTGCCAGCAGTTGGGGGGGGACCGGGGAGCTGTTTTTT
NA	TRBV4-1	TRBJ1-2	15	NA	CASSQVGTPRKGYTF	TGCGCCAGCAGCCAAGTGGGGACACCCCGGAAAGGCTACACCTTC
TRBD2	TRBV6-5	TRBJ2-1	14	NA	CASSSPGTSNEQFF	TGTGCCAGCAGTTCCCCCGGGACTAGCAATGAGCAGTTCTTC
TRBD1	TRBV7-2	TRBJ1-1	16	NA	CASSPTTGRMNTEAFF	TGTGCCAGCAGCCCAACGACAGGGCGGATGAACACTGAAGCTTTCTTT
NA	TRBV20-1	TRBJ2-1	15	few	CSASIRQVSYNEQFF	TGCAGTGCTAGCATCCGGCAGGTCTCCTACAATGAGCAGTTCTTC
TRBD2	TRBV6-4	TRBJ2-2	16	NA	CASSDSMTSEGGELFF	TGTGCCAGCAGTGACTCGATGACTAGCGAGGGCGGGGAGCTGTTTTTT
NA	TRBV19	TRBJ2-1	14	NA	CASSTSGFDNEQFF	TGTGCCAGTAGTACCAGCGGGTTCGACAATGAGCAGTTCTTC
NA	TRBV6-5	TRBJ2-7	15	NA	CASSYSMGTGYEQYF	TGTGCCAGCAGTTACTCAATGGGGACCGGCTACGAGCAGTACTTC
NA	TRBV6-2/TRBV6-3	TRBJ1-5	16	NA	CASSYSSRARNQPQHF	TGTGCCAGCAGTTACTCGAGCAGGGCCCGCAATCAGCCCCAGCATTTT
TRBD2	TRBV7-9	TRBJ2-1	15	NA	CASSLLAGGNNEQFF	TGTGCCAGCAGCTTACTAGCGGGGGGGAACAATGAGCAGTTCTTC
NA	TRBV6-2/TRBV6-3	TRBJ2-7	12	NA	CASRAGDYEQYF	TGTGCCAGCAGGGCAGGGGACTACGAGCAGTACTTC
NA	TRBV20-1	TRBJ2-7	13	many	CSARSLASHEQYF	TGCAGTGCTAGATCGCTAGCGTCGCACGAGCAGTACTTC
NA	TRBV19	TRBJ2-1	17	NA	CASSILGEGPSYNEQFF	TGTGCCAGTAGTATATTAGGTGAGGGACCTTCCTACAATGAGCAGTTCTTC
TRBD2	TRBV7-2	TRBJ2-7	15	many	CASSLYLAGGYEQYF	TGTGCCAGCAGCCTCTACCTAGCGGGGGGGTACGAGCAGTACTTC
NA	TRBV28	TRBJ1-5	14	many	CASSFTPGDQPQHF	TGTGCCAGCAGTTTTACACCAGGGGATCAGCCCCAGCATTTT